The 15 T cell receptor beta chains listed next were all sequenced from one sample in a study of CD8+CD57+ T cells in acquired aplastic anemia. Patients selected for sequencing had displayed CD8+CD57+ cell expansion by flow cytometry. Investigators profiled TCR beta VDJ and CDR3 from genomic DNA template. In TCRdb, the reads were re-called with MiXCR into one record per CDR3 protein. The table shows 270,000 or so distinct CDR3 sequences, with around 82% occurring only once. Sequencing was performed on sorted CD4+, CD8+, or CD8+CD57+ T cells (not recorded which) from PBMCs. These receptors came from a human donor with aplastic anemia.

Worth noting for this clonotype: The junction differs from germline at one of its ends, possibly a read error. The chain uses TRBV9 and TRBJ2-3, with TRBD2 as a possible D gene (5 bases). Germline loops: CDR1 SGDLS, CDR2 YYNGEE. The CDR3 sequence is 14 residues long. The CDR3 spells CASGRAGETQVYDF. The CDR3 DNA sequence: TGTGCCAGCGGACGAGCTGGGGAGACCCAGGTCTACGATTTT.

The rearrangement uses TRBV11-3 and TRBJ1-1; D gene uncertain. The CDR3 is made up of 13 amino acids. V was cut by 3 bases and J by 7 bases, with 12 bases left in between. Germline V lookup: CDR1 SGHNT, CDR2 YENEEA. Here the CDR3 reads CASSFTMGSEAFF. Written as DNA, the CDR3 is TGTGCCAGCAGCTTCACTATGGGGAGTGAAGCTTTCTTT.

V is TRBV9 and J is TRBJ2-5; tentative D call: TRBD1 (7 bases). The CDR3 consists of 17 residues. The germline V gene encodes CDR1 SGDLS and CDR2 YYNGEE. Trimming removed 3 bases from V and 3 bases from J, with 21 bases in between. The CDR3 DNA reads as TGTGCCAGCAGCGGGGGGGACCGACAGGGAATCGAAGAGACCCAGTACTTC. Translation gives CASSGGDRQGIEETQYF.

For this clonotype: A junction boundary mismatches the germline segment, possibly from a read error. The chain recombines TRBV7-9 with TRBJ1-4; tentatively, D is TRBD1 (6 bases). The tail of the sequence fits TRBJ2-3 better, so the J call may be wrong. Germline loops: CDR1 SEHNR, CDR2 FQNEAQ (reference sequence). The CDR3 has 14 amino acids. The CDR3 here is CASTLVRGHDTQYF. The CDR3 nucleotides are TGTGCCAGCACTTTAGTCAGGGGCCATGATACACAGTATTTT.

With regard to this clonotype: At one boundary the junction diverges from the germline segment, which might be a read error. The chain couples TRBV7-2 to TRBJ2-3, with D uncertain. The germline V gene encodes CDR1 SGHTA and CDR2 FQGNSA. CDR3 length equals 12 residues. CDR3 residues: CASSLGSDTESF. In DNA form, the CDR3 reads TGTGCCAGCAGCTTAGGGTCAGATACGGAGTCTTTT.

A word on this clonotype: Since the CDR3 does not end with the conserved phenylalanine or tryptophan, this likely comes from a read error. Because the CDR3's place on the DNA is in doubt, the DNA is left out and the CDR3 is given as listed by TCRdb. V gene TRBV7-8 combines with J gene TRBJ2-3; the table calls TRBD1, which could not be checked here. CDR1 and CDR2 from the germline V gene are SGHVS and FQNEAQ. The CDR3 sequence runs 13 residues, both termini included. The CDR3 sequence: CASSFDGDGTALS.

On this clonotype itself: One end of the junction fails to match germline, which may point to a read error. The chain carries TRBV7-8 and TRBJ2-4; D is undetermined. Germline V gives CDR1 SGHVS, CDR2 FQNEAQ. CDR3 length: 12 residues. The CDR3 here is CASSGDRDIPYF. In DNA form, the CDR3 reads TGTGCCAGCAGCGGAGATCGAGACATTCCATACTTT.

The chain uses TRBV11-1 and TRBJ1-4; D may be TRBD1 (6 bases). V lost 3 bases and J lost 0, with 23 bases in between. Germline CDR1 reads SGHAT; CDR2 reads FQDESV (reference sequence). The CDR3 contains 20 residues. This CDR3 reads CASSLGLAGARTATNEKLFF. In nucleotides, the CDR3 is TGTGCCAGCAGCTTGGGACTAGCGGGGGCCCGTACGGCAACTAATGAAAAACTGTTTTTT.

The chain joins TRBV4-1 to TRBJ2-7, with D perhaps matching TRBD1 (6 bases). Between the trimmed V and J ends, which lost 0 bases and 3 bases, there was a span of 15 bases. Germline V gives CDR1 MGHRA, CDR2 YSYEKL. The CDR3 consists of 16 residues. The CDR3 here is CASSQDRGEGYYEQYF. The CDR3 bases are TGCGCCAGCAGCCAAGACAGGGGCGAAGGGTACTACGAGCAGTACTTC.

The CDR3 sequence: CASSISPSGAYEQYF. In DNA form, the CDR3 reads TGTGCCAGTAGTATAAGCCCTAGCGGGGCCTACGAGCAGTACTTC. The rearrangement joins TRBV19 to TRBJ2-7; TRBD2 aligns across 9 bases. CDR3 length: 15 amino acids. The V gene's germline CDR1 is LNHDA and CDR2 SQIVND (reference sequence). The ends lost 2 bases at V and 2 bases at J; junction bases unmatched: 4.

This chain links TRBV5-5 with TRBJ1-3; D unclear. This CDR3 is built from 15 residues. The V end was cut by 0 bases, the J end by 2 bases, with 9 bases between. CDR1 and CDR2 (germline): SGHKS, YYEKEE (reference sequence). The CDR3 here is CASSLGRAAGNTIYF. In DNA form, the CDR3 reads TGTGCCAGCAGCTTGGGGAGGGCAGCTGGAAACACCATATATTTT. Combining the CDR3 with reference TRBV5-5 and TRBJ1-3 gives the whole variable domain DAGVTQSPTHLIKTRGQQVTLRCSPISGHKSVSWYQQVLGQGPQFIFQYYEKEERGRGNFPDRFSARQFPNYSSELNVNALLLGDSALYLCASSLGRAAGNTIYFGEGSWLTVV.

The chain joins TRBV7-8 to TRBJ1-1; D is ambiguous. The CDR3 covers 15 residues. The V gene's germline CDR1 is SGHVS and CDR2 FQNEAQ. Trimming stripped 2 bases from V and 7 bases from J, with 17 bases between. The CDR3, as DNA: TGTGCCAGCAGCTTATCGGGAGGAGCGCAAGATGAAGCTTTCTTT. As protein: CASSLSGGAQDEAFF.

The gene calls are TRBV2 and TRBJ2-2; D gene uncertain. V lost 1 base and J lost 5, with 14 bases in between. The germline gives CDR1 SNHLY, CDR2 FYNNEI. The CDR3 loop spans 16 amino acids. CDR3 in amino acids: CASSEGTSTETGELFF. The CDR3 nucleotides are TGTGCCAGCAGTGAAGGGACCTCGACGGAGACCGGGGAGCTGTTTTTT.

The chain employs TRBV7-9 and TRBJ1-2, with 7 nucleotides matching TRBD1. The ends lost 3 bases at V and 10 bases at J; junction bases unmatched: 17. Germline V gives CDR1 SEHNR, CDR2 FQNEAQ (reference sequence). The CDR3 contains 16 residues. CDR3 coding DNA: TGTGCCAGCAGCTTTCGTCTAGACGGGACAGCCCTTTCCTACACCTTC. Translated: CASSFRLDGTALSYTF. The variable domain in full, with the rest retrieved from reference TRBV7-9 and TRBJ1-2, is DTGVSQNPRHKITKRGQNVTFRCDPISEHNRLYWYRQTLGQGPEFLTYFQNEAQLEKSRLLSDRFSAERPKGSFSTLEIQRTEQGDSAMYLCASSFRLDGTALSYTFGSGTRLTVV.

The chain combines TRBV4-3 with TRBJ2-1; a weak D match, TRBD2 (6 bases). The germline V gene has CDR1 LGHNA and CDR2 YSLEER. The CDR3 totals 17 residues. V was trimmed by 0 bases and J by 9 bases, leaving 21 bases between them. The DNA of the CDR3 is TGCGCCAGCAGCCAAGATCCCCTAGAGGGAGGACCGGGTGAGCAGTTCTTC. It specifies CASSQDPLEGGPGEQFF.